Given below is one TCR beta chain in context. The antigen remains unidentified. This entry comes from a study of long-term antiretroviral therapy in people with HIV. Study results and limitations: The range of CDR3 lengths in HIV repertoires proved narrower than that found in controls.

Survey-level resolution applied to immunoSEQ assay v3.0. Assay: immunoSEQ multiplex PCR; the TCRdb copy retains only in-frame clones and omits some. The repertoire has 20,000 to 25,000 clones, almost 85% of them found once; the top ten carry more than 4.5%. Germline lookup yields CDR1 SNHLY and CDR2 FYNNEI. Trimming removed 7 bases at V and 0 bases at J, with 12 bases between. CDR3 length: 14 amino acids. Each specimen consisted of roughly 0.9-10 million cryopreserved PBMC prior to extraction of DNA. The chain employs TRBV2 and TRBJ1-1; D remains ambiguous. Sequenced here: unsorted PBMCs, sampled 0.3 years after starting antiretroviral therapy. The clonotype comes from a man aged 45-65 years with HIV. The CDR3 protein is CASMGSVMNTEAFF. CDR3 sequence (DNA): TGTGCCAGCATGGGGTCGGTGATGAACACTGAAGCTTTCTTT.